The present T cell receptor beta chain was sequenced within a study of radiotherapy plus CTLA-4 blockade in lung cancer. Overall study context: The study recorded objective responses in less than 20% of patients and disease control in around 31%. Notes on the study in general: TCR clones originating in tumors grew in number in blood after radiotherapy plus ipilimumab.

Libraries were prepared by immunoSEQ multiplex PCR; TCRdb keeps only in-frame clonotypes and omits some of them. The sample yields about 120,000 clones, about nine tenths seen once. Of note for this clone: Antigen unknown.

Losses at the gene ends were 2 bases for V and 5 bases for J; bases not matched to a gene: 6. Germline V gives CDR1 LNHDA, CDR2 SQIVND (reference sequence). The CDR3 is 15 residues long. The rearrangement uses TRBV19 and TRBJ2-1; 7 nucleotides line up with TRBD2. This TCR was recovered from a human donor with non-small cell lung cancer that progressed on radiotherapy plus ipilimumab. This specimen was peripheral blood, taken from a patient treated with radiotherapy plus ipilimumab. The CDR3 protein is CASSISSGNHNEQFF. The CDR3, as DNA: TGTGCCAGTAGTATATCAAGCGGGAACCACAATGAGCAGTTCTTC.